This TCR beta chain emerged from a study of T-cell reconstitution after alpha-beta-depleted transplantation in children. TCRbeta library construction was performed incorporating unique molecular identifiers. In TCRdb, the PCR reads were re-called with MiXCR into one record per CDR3 protein. The sample has 600,000 or so distinct CDR3 sequences, more than 20% seen once. Of note for this clonotype: Antigen: not known.

Whole-study findings and limits: About two months after transplant, alpha-beta T cells reportedly came from several hundred expanded graft clones. Surviving recipient cells, namely T cells and thymic progenitors, were the source of high day-60 TCRbeta diversity in some patients.

V lost 2 bases, J lost 2 bases, and 14 bases lay in between. Per the germline V gene, CDR1 is SGHRS and CDR2 is YFSETQ. The CDR3 is 16 residues long. The TCR originated in a boy under two years old who had a stem cell transplant for acute myeloid leukemia, so the T cells may come from the graft donor. The J gene is TRBJ1-5, the V gene TRBV5-1, with a tentative D call TRBD1 (6 bases). The sample in question was PBMCs, mostly from graft donor cells, obtained 360 days after TCRalphabeta/CD19-depleted stem cell transplant. Written as DNA, the CDR3 is TGCGCCAGCAGCTTAACCGGGACACTCGGCAATCAGCCCCAGCATTTT. Its translation is CASSLTGTLGNQPQHF.